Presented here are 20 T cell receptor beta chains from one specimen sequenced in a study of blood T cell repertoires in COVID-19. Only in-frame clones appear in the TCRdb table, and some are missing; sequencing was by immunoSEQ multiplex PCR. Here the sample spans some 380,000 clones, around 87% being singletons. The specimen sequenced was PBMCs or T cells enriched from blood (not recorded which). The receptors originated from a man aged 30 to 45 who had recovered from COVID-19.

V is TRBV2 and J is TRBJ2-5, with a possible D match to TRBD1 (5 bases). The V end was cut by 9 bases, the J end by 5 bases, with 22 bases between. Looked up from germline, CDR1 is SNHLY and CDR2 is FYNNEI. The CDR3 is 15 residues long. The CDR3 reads CARDDGISPGETQYF. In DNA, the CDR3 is TGTGCCAGGGACGATGGGATCTCCCCAGGGGAGACCCAGTACTTC.

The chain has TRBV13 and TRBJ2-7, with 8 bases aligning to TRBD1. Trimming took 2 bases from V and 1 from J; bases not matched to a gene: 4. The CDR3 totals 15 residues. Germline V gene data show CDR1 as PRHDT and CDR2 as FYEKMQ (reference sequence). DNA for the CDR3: TGTGCCAGCAGCTTAACCCAGGGGGCTTCCTACGAGCAGTACTTC. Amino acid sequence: CASSLTQGASYEQYF.

CDR3 amino acids: CASSVGQAYNEQFF. In nucleotides, the CDR3 is TGTGCCAGCAGCGTAGGACAGGCCTACAATGAGCAGTTCTTC. The chain recombines TRBV9 with TRBJ2-1, with D tentatively TRBD1 (6 bases). The germline CDR1 and CDR2 sequences are SGDLS and YYNGEE. This CDR3 region has 14 residues. V dropped 0 bases and J dropped 2 bases, with 6 bases sitting between them.

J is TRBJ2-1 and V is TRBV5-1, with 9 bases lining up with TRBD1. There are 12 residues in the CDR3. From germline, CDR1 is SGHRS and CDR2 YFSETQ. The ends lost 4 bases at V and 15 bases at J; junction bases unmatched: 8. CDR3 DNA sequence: TGCGCCAGCAGCCCTACAGGGACAGGGCCGTTCTTC. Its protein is CASSPTGTGPFF.

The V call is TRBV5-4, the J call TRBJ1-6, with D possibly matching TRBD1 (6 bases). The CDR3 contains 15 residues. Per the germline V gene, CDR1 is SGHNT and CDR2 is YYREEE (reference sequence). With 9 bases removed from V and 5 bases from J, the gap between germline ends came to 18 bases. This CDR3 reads CATQKEGQNNSPLHF. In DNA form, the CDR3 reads TGTGCCACGCAAAAAGAAGGACAGAATAATTCACCCCTCCACTTT.

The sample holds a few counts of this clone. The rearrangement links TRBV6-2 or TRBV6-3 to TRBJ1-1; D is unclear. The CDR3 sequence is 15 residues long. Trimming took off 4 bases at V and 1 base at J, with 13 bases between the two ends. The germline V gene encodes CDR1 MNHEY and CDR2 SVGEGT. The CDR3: CASSSPEAGNTEAFF. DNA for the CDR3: TGTGCCAGCAGTTCCCCTGAGGCGGGGAACACTGAAGCTTTCTTT.

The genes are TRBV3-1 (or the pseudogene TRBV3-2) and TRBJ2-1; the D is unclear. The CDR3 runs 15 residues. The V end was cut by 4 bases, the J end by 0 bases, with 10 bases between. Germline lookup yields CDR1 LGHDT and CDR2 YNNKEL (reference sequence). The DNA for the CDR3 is TGTGCCAGCAGCCCTCTCATGAGCTCCTACAATGAGCAGTTCTTC. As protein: CASSPLMSSYNEQFF.

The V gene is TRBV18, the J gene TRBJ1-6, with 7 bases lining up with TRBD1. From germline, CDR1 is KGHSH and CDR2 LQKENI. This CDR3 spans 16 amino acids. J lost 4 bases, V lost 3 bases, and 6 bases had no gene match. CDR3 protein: CASSPEGTAYNSPLHF. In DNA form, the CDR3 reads TGTGCCAGCTCACCCGAAGGGACAGCTTATAATTCACCCCTCCACTTT. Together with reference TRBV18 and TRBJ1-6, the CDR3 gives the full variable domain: NAGVMQNPRHLVRRRGQEARLRCSPMKGHSHVYWYRQLPEEGLKFMVYLQKENIIDESGMPKERFSAEFPKEGPSILRIQQVVRGDSAAYFCASSPEGTAYNSPLHFGNGTRLTVT.

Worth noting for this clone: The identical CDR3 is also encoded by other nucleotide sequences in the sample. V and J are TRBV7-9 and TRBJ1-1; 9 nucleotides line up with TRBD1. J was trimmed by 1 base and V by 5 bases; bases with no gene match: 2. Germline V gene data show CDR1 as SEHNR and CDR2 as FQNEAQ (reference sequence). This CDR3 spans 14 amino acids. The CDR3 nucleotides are TGTGCCAGCAGCCAGGGACAGGGGAACACTGAAGCTTTCTTT. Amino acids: CASSQGQGNTEAFF.

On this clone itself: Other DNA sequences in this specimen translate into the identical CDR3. The CDR3 DNA sequence: TGCGCCAGCAGCTTGGGGCAGGGTAGGGAAAAACTGTTTTTT. Translating it yields CASSLGQGREKLFF. The chain has TRBV5-1 and TRBJ1-4; TRBD1 is a possible D gene (5 bases). The germline gives CDR1 SGHRS, CDR2 YFSETQ. V was trimmed by 0 bases and J by 8 bases, leaving 11 bases between them. The CDR3 has 14 amino acids.

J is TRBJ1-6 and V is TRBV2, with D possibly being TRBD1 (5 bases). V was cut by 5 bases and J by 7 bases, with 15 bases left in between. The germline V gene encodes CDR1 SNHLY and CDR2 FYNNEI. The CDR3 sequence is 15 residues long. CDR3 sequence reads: CASSIRGGWNSPLHF. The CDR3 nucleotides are TGTGCCAGCAGTATTCGGGGGGGTTGGAATTCACCCCTCCACTTT. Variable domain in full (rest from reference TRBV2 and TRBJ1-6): EPEVTQTPSHQVTQMGQEVILRCVPISNHLYFYWYRQILGQKVEFLVSFYNNEISEKSEIFDDQFSVERPDGSNFTLKIRSTKLEDSAMYFCASSIRGGWNSPLHFGNGTRLTVT.

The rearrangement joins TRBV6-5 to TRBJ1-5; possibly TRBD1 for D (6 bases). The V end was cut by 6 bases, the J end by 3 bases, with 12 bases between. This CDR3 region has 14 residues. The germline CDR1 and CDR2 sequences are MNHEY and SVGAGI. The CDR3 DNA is TGTGCCAGCAGCGAGGGGGGGCTCAATCAGCCCCAGCATTTT. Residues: CASSEGGLNQPQHF.

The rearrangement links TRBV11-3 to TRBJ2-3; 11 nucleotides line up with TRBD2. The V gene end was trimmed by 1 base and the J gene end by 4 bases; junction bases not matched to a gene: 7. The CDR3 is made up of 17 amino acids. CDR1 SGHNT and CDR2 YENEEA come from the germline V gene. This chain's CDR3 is CASSLGDLAGGPDTQYF. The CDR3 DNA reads TGTGCCAGCAGCTTAGGCGATCTAGCGGGGGGACCAGATACGCAGTATTTT.

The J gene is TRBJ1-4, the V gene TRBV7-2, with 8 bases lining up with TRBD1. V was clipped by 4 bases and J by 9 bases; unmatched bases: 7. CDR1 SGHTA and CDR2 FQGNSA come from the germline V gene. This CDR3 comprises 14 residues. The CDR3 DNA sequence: TGTGCCAGCAGCTCGGACAGGGTGATAAAAAAACTGTTTTTT. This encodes CASSSDRVIKKLFF.

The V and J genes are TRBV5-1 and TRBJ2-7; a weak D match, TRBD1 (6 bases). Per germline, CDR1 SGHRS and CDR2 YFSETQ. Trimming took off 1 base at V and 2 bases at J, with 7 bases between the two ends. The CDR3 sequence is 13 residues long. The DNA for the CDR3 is TGCGCCAGCAGCTTGACAGGGACCTACGAGCAGTACTTC. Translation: CASSLTGTYEQYF.

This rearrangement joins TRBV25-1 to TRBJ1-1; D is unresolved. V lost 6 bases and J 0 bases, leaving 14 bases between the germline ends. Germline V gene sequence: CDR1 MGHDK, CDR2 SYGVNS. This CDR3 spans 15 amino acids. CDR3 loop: CASSFTSHMNTEAFF. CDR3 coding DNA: TGTGCCAGCAGCTTCACCTCCCACATGAACACTGAAGCTTTCTTT.

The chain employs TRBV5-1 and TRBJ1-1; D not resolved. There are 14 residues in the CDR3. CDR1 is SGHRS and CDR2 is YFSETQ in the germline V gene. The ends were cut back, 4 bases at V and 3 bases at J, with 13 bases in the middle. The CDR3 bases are TGCGCCAGCAGCCCCGGTGGTCCCCACACTGAAGCTTTCTTT. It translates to CASSPGGPHTEAFF.

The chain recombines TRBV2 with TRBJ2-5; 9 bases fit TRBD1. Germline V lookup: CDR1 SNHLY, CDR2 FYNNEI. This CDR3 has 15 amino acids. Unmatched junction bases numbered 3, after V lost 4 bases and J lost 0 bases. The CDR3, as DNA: TGTGCCAGCAGTGTCGGACAGGGGAACCAAGAGACCCAGTACTTC. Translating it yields CASSVGQGNQETQYF.

CDR3 sequence reads: CATSRDSGPQHF. CDR3 DNA sequence: TGTGCCACCAGCAGAGATAGTGGGCCCCAGCATTTT. The chain is built from TRBV15 and TRBJ1-5; D is unclear. V was cut by 0 bases and J by 9 bases, with 6 bases left in between. The CDR3 is 12 amino acids. Germline V CDR1 and CDR2: LNHNV, YYDKDF (reference sequence).

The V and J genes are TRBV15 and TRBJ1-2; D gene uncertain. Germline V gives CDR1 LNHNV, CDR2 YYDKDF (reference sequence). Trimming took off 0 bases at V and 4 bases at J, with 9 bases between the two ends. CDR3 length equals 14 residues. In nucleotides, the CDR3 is TGTGCCACCAGCAGAGAATCCAGGTCCTATGGCTACACCTTC. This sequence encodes CATSRESRSYGYTF.